The 26 T cell receptor beta chains in this list originate from one sample, sequenced in a study of cytomegalovirus exposure and HLA in healthy donors (dated by TCRdb to the late 2010s). Preparation of the library involved the immunoSEQ multiplex PCR assay. For the multiplex PCR, a mixture combining 60 forward primers for TCR Vbeta segments and 13 reverse primers for TCR Jbeta segments was used. This is the immuneACCESS table as TCRdb keeps it, with only in-frame sequences that have V and J called. A part of the clones is gone; compared with another copy, unresolved V genes explain less than half, and the rest is unexplained. The sample has around 130,000 clones on record, roughly 70% of them singletons. Roughly 3% of the sample comes from the top ten. Sequences were obtained from PBMCs. The origin of the receptors is a woman in her thirties or forties in good health and CMV-seropositive.

The chain couples TRBV14 to TRBJ1-2; no clear D. V lost 5 bases to trimming and J lost 2 bases, with 15 bases between them. The CDR3 is made up of 15 amino acids. Germline V gene lookup returns CDR1 SGHDN and CDR2 FVKESK. The chain's CDR3 is CASSTSLLGNYGYTF. In DNA form, the CDR3 reads TGTGCCAGCAGCACTAGTCTCTTGGGGAACTATGGCTACACCTTC.

The chain joins TRBV5-4 to TRBJ2-3; 10 bases are a match to TRBD2. The length of the CDR3 is 20 residues. The trim removed 3 bases at V and 0 bases at J, leaving 16 bases unmatched. CDR1 is SGHNT and CDR2 is YYREEE in the germline V gene (reference sequence). The CDR3 DNA reads as TGTGCCAGCAGCTCGGTACCGGGACTAGCGTTAAGCGCTAGCACAGATACGCAGTATTTT. As protein: CASSSVPGLALSASTDTQYF.

V and J are TRBV5-1 and TRBJ1-4; a weak D match, TRBD1 (6 bases). Trimming left V 3 bases short and J 3 bases short, with 9 bases between. Per germline, CDR1 SGHRS and CDR2 YFSETQ. The CDR3 is 14 residues long. CDR3 in DNA: TGCGCCAGCAGCTCGGACAGCTCTAATGAAAAACTGTTTTTT. This codes for CASSSDSSNEKLFF.

This chain connects TRBV27 to TRBJ2-5; no definite D call. There are 14 residues in the CDR3. Deletions cut 5 bases from V and 5 bases from J, with 15 bases between. CDR1 and CDR2 from the germline V gene are MNHEY and SMNVEV (reference sequence). The CDR3 protein is CASSLSTASETQYF. CDR3 nucleotides: TGTGCCAGCAGTCTCTCCACAGCTTCGGAGACCCAGTACTTC.

The V gene is TRBV7-2, the J gene TRBJ2-5; 10 nucleotides line up with TRBD1. Germline V gene lookup returns CDR1 SGHTA and CDR2 FQGNSA. Trimming at V came to 5 bases and at J to 5 bases, leaving 5 bases not matched to a gene. The CDR3 is 14 amino acids. CDR3 coding DNA: TGTGCCAGCAGCCCGGGACAGGGGATCGAGACCCAGTACTTC. Its translation: CASSPGQGIETQYF.

This clone was counted a single time. The chain has TRBV19 and TRBJ1-1; D not certain. V lost 5 bases and J lost 4, with 14 bases in between. Germline V lookup: CDR1 LNHDA, CDR2 SQIVND (reference sequence). The CDR3 is 14 amino acids. The CDR3 region is CASSLPNRGTEAFF. Here the CDR3 DNA reads TGTGCCAGTAGTCTGCCCAATCGGGGCACTGAAGCTTTCTTT. Drawing the rest from reference TRBV19 and TRBJ1-1, the complete variable domain is DGGITQSPKYLFRKEGQNVTLSCEQNLNHDAMYWYRQDPGQGLRLIYYSQIVNDFQKGDIAEGYSVSREKKESFPLTVTSAQKNPTAFYLCASSLPNRGTEAFFGQGTRLTVV.

This clone has more than one count but fewer than ten. CDR3 sequence reads: CASGLSEGRREQYF. The DNA of the CDR3 is TGTGCTAGTGGTTTGAGCGAGGGCCGCAGGGAGCAGTACTTC. This chain uses TRBV12-5 with TRBJ2-7, with D possibly matching TRBD2 (5 bases). The germline V gene encodes CDR1 LGHNT and CDR2 FRNRAP. The CDR3 contains 14 residues. V was clipped by 2 bases and J by 7 bases, with 15 bases between them.

The chain couples TRBV4-1 to TRBJ2-1, with 7 nucleotides matching TRBD1. The germline gives CDR1 MGHRA, CDR2 YSYEKL. The CDR3 spans 15 residues. Unmatched junction bases numbered 2, after V lost 0 bases and J lost 3 bases. The CDR3 DNA sequence: TGCGCCAGCAGCCAAGAGGCAGGGGGCTACAATGAGCAGTTCTTC. Amino acids: CASSQEAGGYNEQFF.

The V call is TRBV5-1, the J call TRBJ2-5; a weak D match, TRBD2 (6 bases). Germline assignment: CDR1 SGHRS and CDR2 YFSETQ. The V and J ends lost 0 bases and 4 bases respectively, with 10 bases between them. This CDR3 comprises 14 residues. The CDR3 bases are TGCGCCAGCAGCTTGGGCAGAGCGGGAGAGACCCAGTACTTC. Protein: CASSLGRAGETQYF.

V and J are TRBV30 and TRBJ1-2, with TRBD1 as a possible D gene (5 bases). From germline, CDR1 is GTSNPN and CDR2 SVGIG (reference sequence). The CDR3 is 12 residues long. V lost 4 bases, J lost 7 bases, and 13 bases lay in between. The CDR3 loop is CAWTGGIGGYTF. The CDR3 DNA follows: TGTGCCTGGACGGGGGGGATCGGTGGCTACACCTTC.

The genes are TRBV27 and TRBJ1-5; D gene unclear. This CDR3 contains 15 residues. The germline V gene encodes CDR1 MNHEY and CDR2 SMNVEV (reference sequence). The V end was cut by 8 bases, the J end by 5 bases, with 19 bases between. The CDR3 bases are TGTGCCAGCTCCAAGGCGCCCGGAGGTCATCAGCCCCAGCATTTT. Translation: CASSKAPGGHQPQHF.

The chain couples TRBV6-1 to TRBJ2-3; maybe TRBD1 (5 bases). CDR1 and CDR2 from the germline V gene are MNHNS and SASEGT. Trimming removed 4 bases at V and 5 bases at J, with 13 bases between. The CDR3 consists of 14 residues. CDR3 nucleotide sequence: TGTGCCAGCAGTGTAGGGCAGGGTGGAGATACGCAGTATTTT. Translated, it gives CASSVGQGGDTQYF.

V and J are TRBV6-1 and TRBJ2-6; TRBD1 aligns across 8 bases. Trimming at V came to 4 bases and at J to 1 base, leaving 9 bases not matched to a gene. Germline CDR1 reads MNHNS; CDR2 reads SASEGT. The CDR3 spans 18 residues. CDR3 DNA: TGTGCCAGCAGTGTCACGTTGACAGGGGCGTCTGGGGCCAACGTCCTGACTTTC. It specifies CASSVTLTGASGANVLTF.

This clone was recorded only once. The J gene is TRBJ1-2, the V gene TRBV9; TRBD1 agrees at 11 bases. V gave up 2 bases and J gave up 7 bases; unmatched junction bases: 4. There are 14 residues in the CDR3. Looked up from germline, CDR1 is SGDLS and CDR2 is YYNGEE. In DNA, the CDR3 is TGTGCCAGCAGCGTGGGACAGGGGGTGGGTGGCTACACCTTC. This translates into CASSVGQGVGGYTF.

CDR3 sequence (DNA): TGTGCCAGCTCACCACCGGGGGGGACCCAGTACTTC. It codes for CASSPPGGTQYF. J is TRBJ2-5 and V is TRBV18; TRBD2 is a possible D gene (6 bases). Trimming left V 0 bases short and J 7 bases short, with 6 bases between. Per germline, CDR1 KGHSH and CDR2 LQKENI. CDR3 size: 12 residues. The full variable domain, with the rest looked up from reference TRBV18 and TRBJ2-5, is NAGVMQNPRHLVRRRGQEARLRCSPMKGHSHVYWYRQLPEEGLKFMVYLQKENIIDESGMPKERFSAEFPKEGPSILRIQQVVRGDSAAYFCASSPPGGTQYFGPGTRLLVL.

The V and J genes are TRBV4-3 and TRBJ2-7, with a possible D match to TRBD2 (7 bases). CDR1 LGHNA and CDR2 YSLEER come from the germline V gene. The V gene lost 0 bases and the J gene lost 4 bases, with 13 bases spanning the gap. This CDR3 has 15 residues. CDR3 sequence (DNA): TGCGCCAGCAGCCAAGAATCCCGGGGGGCTTACGAGCAGTACTTC. It specifies CASSQESRGAYEQYF.

V is TRBV20-1 and J is TRBJ2-1; the D is unclear. Germline-derived CDR1 and CDR2 are DFQATT and SNEGSKA (reference sequence). The CDR3 sequence is 10 residues long. V was pared by 6 bases and J by 5 bases, with 5 bases between. The CDR3: CSALHNEQFF. CDR3 coding DNA: TGCAGTGCCCTCCACAATGAGCAGTTCTTC.

The chain carries TRBV6-5 and TRBJ1-4; perhaps TRBD1 as D (6 bases). This CDR3 has 14 amino acids. Trimming removed 9 bases at V and 3 bases at J, with 14 bases between. CDR1 and CDR2 (germline): MNHEY, SVGAGI. DNA of the CDR3: TGTGCCAGTCACAGGGTGGGTGCTAATGAAAAACTGTTTTTT. Amino acid sequence: CASHRVGANEKLFF.

The chain links TRBV30 to TRBJ2-1; possibly TRBD2 for D (7 bases). Germline CDR1 GTSNPN, CDR2 SVGIG (reference sequence). Trimming cost V 0 bases and J 3 bases, with 12 bases left between them. The CDR3 spans 15 residues. CDR3 in amino acids: CAWSVEGGYYNEQFF. The DNA for the CDR3 is TGTGCCTGGAGTGTTGAGGGGGGGTACTACAATGAGCAGTTCTTC.

The chain uses TRBV19 and TRBJ2-5; 10 nucleotides line up with TRBD2. The length of the CDR3 is 13 residues. CDR1 LNHDA and CDR2 SQIVND come from the germline V gene (reference sequence). Trimming removed 8 bases from V and 5 bases from J; junction bases left unmatched: 5. The CDR3 DNA reads as TGTGCCAGTTCTCTAGCGGGAGCCGAGACCCAGTACTTC. Protein sequence: CASSLAGAETQYF.

This chain connects TRBV28 to TRBJ2-7; D unclear. The CDR3 runs 11 residues. Germline CDR1 reads MDHEN; CDR2 reads SYDVKM. The ends were cut back, 5 bases at V and 6 bases at J, with 8 bases in the middle. For the CDR3, the DNA is TGTGCCAGCAGTCTAGAATTCGAGCAGTACTTC. It yields the protein CASSLEFEQYF.

The V gene is TRBV4-1, the J gene TRBJ2-7; 9 bases align to TRBD1. CDR1 and CDR2 from the germline V gene are MGHRA and YSYEKL. The length of the CDR3 is 14 residues. The V gene end was trimmed by 4 bases and the J gene end by 4 bases; junction bases not matched to a gene: 5. The CDR3: CASSPWDRAYEQYF. The CDR3 nucleotides read TGCGCCAGCAGCCCTTGGGACAGGGCTTACGAGCAGTACTTC.

The chain combines TRBV28 with TRBJ2-7; 11 bases align to TRBD2. Germline V lookup: CDR1 MDHEN, CDR2 SYDVKM. The V and J ends lost 4 bases and 7 bases, in that order; junction bases with no gene match: 9. CDR3 length equals 15 residues. The CDR3 region is CASSSSSGRLWEQYF. CDR3 DNA: TGTGCCAGCAGTTCTTCTAGCGGGAGGCTATGGGAGCAGTACTTC.

The chain couples TRBV6-5 to TRBJ2-3, with D possibly matching TRBD1 (5 bases). V shed 6 bases and J shed 3 bases, with 16 bases lying between them. Germline V gene data show CDR1 as MNHEY and CDR2 as SVGAGI. The CDR3 contains 15 residues. The CDR3 sequence is CASRSLGLRTDTQYF. In DNA form, the CDR3 reads TGTGCCAGCAGGAGCCTGGGGCTTCGTACAGATACGCAGTATTTT.

The chain has TRBV2 and TRBJ2-1; TRBD2 aligns across 14 bases. CDR1 and CDR2 from the germline V gene are SNHLY and FYNNEI. The J segment lost 10 bases and the V segment lost 4 bases, leaving 6 bases of the junction unmatched. CDR3 length: 15 residues. In DNA form, the CDR3 reads TGTGCCAGCAGTGCGACTAGCGGGAGGGCCGGAGAGCAGTTCTTC. This gives the protein CASSATSGRAGEQFF. Supplemented by reference TRBV2 and TRBJ2-1, the full variable domain reads EPEVTQTPSHQVTQMGQEVILRCVPISNHLYFYWYRQILGQKVEFLVSFYNNEISEKSEIFDDQFSVERPDGSNFTLKIRSTKLEDSAMYFCASSATSGRAGEQFFGPGTRLTVL.

The rearrangement uses TRBV5-1 and TRBJ1-4, with 7 bases identical to TRBD1. V trimming: 5 bases; J trimming: 3 bases; junction bases outside the gene matches: 7. From germline, CDR1 is SGHRS and CDR2 YFSETQ. The CDR3 runs 15 residues. The CDR3 DNA reads TGCGCCAGCAGTGAGTTGGGACAGTCTAATGAAAAACTGTTTTTT. Its protein is CASSELGQSNEKLFF.